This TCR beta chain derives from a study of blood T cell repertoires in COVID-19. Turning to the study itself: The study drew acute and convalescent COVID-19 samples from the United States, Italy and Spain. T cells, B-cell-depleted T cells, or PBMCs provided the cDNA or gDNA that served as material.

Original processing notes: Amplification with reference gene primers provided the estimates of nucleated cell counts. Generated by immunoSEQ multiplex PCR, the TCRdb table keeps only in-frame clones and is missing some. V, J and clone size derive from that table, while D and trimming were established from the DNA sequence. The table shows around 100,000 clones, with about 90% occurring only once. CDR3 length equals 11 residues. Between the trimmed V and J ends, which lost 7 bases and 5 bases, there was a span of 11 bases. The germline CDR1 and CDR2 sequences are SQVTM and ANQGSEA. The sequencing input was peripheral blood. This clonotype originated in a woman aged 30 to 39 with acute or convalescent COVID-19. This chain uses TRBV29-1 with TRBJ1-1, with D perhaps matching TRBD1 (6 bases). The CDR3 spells CSANRETEAFF. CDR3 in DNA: TGCAGCGCCAACAGGGAAACTGAAGCTTTCTTT.